The rows below give T cell receptor beta chains drawn from one sample of a study of graft-versus-host responses after intestinal transplantation. Sequencing was performed with immunoSEQ multiplex PCR; in TCRdb, only in-frame clones are kept and a portion is missing. The table includes 35,000 to 40,000 clones, around 90% detected once. Material: ileum tissue, obtained 200 to 210 days after intestinal transplant. All receptors come from a human patient who received an intestinal transplant, so some T cells may come from the graft donor. Each CDR3 is given with its conserved first and last residue. The D gene is left open where the match is weak. The size of a clone is reported for some rows only, either as once, few or many, or as a class for expanded clones.

clone_size j_call v_call d_call cdr3_nt cdr3_aa
- TRBJ2-1 TRBV27 - TGTGCCAGCCAACGATACAATGAGCAGTTCTTC CASQRYNEQFF
- TRBJ2-5 TRBV21-1 - TGTGCCAGCCTGCGCGGGAGGCTCCAGGAGACCCAGTACTTC CASLRGRLQETQYF
- TRBJ2-7 TRBV7-6 TRBD1 TGTGCCAGCAGCCTAGGGGACAGCCCCTACGAGCAGTACTTC CASSLGDSPYEQYF
- TRBJ1-2 TRBV19 - TGTGCCAGTAGTATTCTCAGAGGGAACTATGGCTACACCTTC CASSILRGNYGYTF
once TRBJ2-7 TRBV4-1 - TGCGCCAGCAGCCAAGTCTGGGCAGGGGAAGCCTACGAGCAGTACTTC CASSQVWAGEAYEQYF
- TRBJ2-3 TRBV4-1 - TGCGCCAGCAGCCCACTCCTAGTGTACACAGATACGCAGTATTTT CASSPLLVYTDTQYF
- TRBJ2-2 TRBV9 TRBD2 TGTGCCAGCAGCCCTAGCGGTAGGGAGAACACCGGGGAGCTGTTTTTT CASSPSGRENTGELFF
- TRBJ2-4 TRBV28 - TGTGCCAGCACCTCAGATCGGGCCAAAAACATTCAGTACTTC CASTSDRAKNIQYF
- TRBJ2-6 TRBV11-2 - TGTGCCAGCAGCTTAGGTGGGGTTGGGGCCAACGTCCTGACTTTC CASSLGGVGANVLTF
- TRBJ1-1 TRBV28 TRBD1 TGTGCCAGCAGTCCAGGGGGCCTAAACACTGAAGCTTTCTTT CASSPGGLNTEAFF
- TRBJ2-1 TRBV11-2 TRBD2 TGTGCCAGCACGGGCAAAACTACGGGAGGTTTGGGAAATGAGCAGTTCTTC CASTGKTTGGLGNEQFF
- TRBJ1-2 TRBV18 - TGTGCCAGCTCACCACCCGGGACGCTTGGCTACACCTTC CASSPPGTLGYTF
- TRBJ1-4 TRBV4-2 - TGTGCCAGCAGCCGGGGGGCTGGGGGCGTGGAAAAACTGTTTTTT CASSRGAGGVEKLFF
- TRBJ1-3 TRBV7-2 TRBD1 TGTGCCAGCAGCTCTAGCGTTCACAGGGGGAGAGGAAACACCATATATTTT CASSSSVHRGRGNTIYF
- TRBJ2-7 TRBV11-2 TRBD1 TGTGCCAGCAGTCCGGACAGGGGGGGCGAGCAGTACTTC CASSPDRGGEQYF
- TRBJ2-3 TRBV5-4 TRBD2 TGTGCCAGCGGGGGGGGAGGCACAGATACGCAGTATTTT CASGGGGTDTQYF
- TRBJ2-2 TRBV5-1 TRBD2 TGCGCCAGCAGTCGTGGACTAGCGACAATGGCCGGGGAGCTGTTTTTT CASSRGLATMAGELFF
- TRBJ2-5 TRBV27 - TGTGCCAGCAGTCCGCGCGGGTACCAAGAGACCCAGTACTTC CASSPRGYQETQYF
- TRBJ2-5 TRBV29-1 - TGCAGCGTTGATCTAGGGTTTGGTGGAGAGACCCAGTACTTC CSVDLGFGGETQYF
once TRBJ2-7 TRBV6-5 TRBD1 TGTGCCAGCAGTTACGCTCAGGGGGCGCAGTACTTC CASSYAQGAQYF
- TRBJ2-3 TRBV27 - TGTGCCAGCAGTTTTCAGGGGCGGGGTTGGGGAGATACGCAGTATTTT CASSFQGRGWGDTQYF
- TRBJ1-2 TRBV29-1 - TGCAGCGTTGAAAGTGGACAGCCTGCCGTGCGGGGCTACACCTTC CSVESGQPAVRGYTF
- TRBJ1-4 TRBV19 - TGTGCCAGTAGTAGAGGGGGGGCGGAGGAAAAACTGTTTTTT CASSRGGAEEKLFF
- TRBJ2-7 TRBV28 - TGTGCCAGCAGTCGAGGACAGCCCTACGAGCAGTACTTC CASSRGQPYEQYF
- TRBJ2-1 TRBV28 TRBD2 TGTGCCAGCAGTTTACATCTAGCGGGGGGATACAATGAGCAGTTCTTC CASSLHLAGGYNEQFF
- TRBJ2-7 TRBV28 - TGTGCCAGCAGGGAGAGCGACTACGAGCAGTACTTC CASRESDYEQYF
- TRBJ1-5 TRBV27 - TGTGCCAGCAGTTTCGACAGCGATCAGCCCCAGCATTTT CASSFDSDQPQHF
- TRBJ1-2 TRBV9 - TGTGCCAGCAGCGTAGAGATGGGGCGAGGCTATGGCTACACCTTC CASSVEMGRGYGYTF
- TRBJ1-2 TRBV2 - TGTGCCAGCAGTCAGATTTCAGGGGGCTACACCTTC CASSQISGGYTF
- TRBJ2-2 TRBV11-2 - TGTGCCAGCAGCCGACTGGCGAACACCGGGGAGCTGTTTTTT CASSRLANTGELFF
- TRBJ2-1 TRBV19 - TGTGCCAGTAGTATAGGAGGGGCAGGGGATGTTGAGCAGTTCTTC CASSIGGAGDVEQFF
- TRBJ2-3 TRBV6-1 TRBD2 TGTGCCAGCAGCCTACTAGCGGGCACGACAGATACGCAGTATTTT CASSLLAGTTDTQYF
- TRBJ2-7 TRBV19 - TGTGCCAGTAGTATTTTGGCGTCGGGGTCCCACGAGCAGTACTTC CASSILASGSHEQYF
- TRBJ1-5 TRBV7-2 - TGTGCCAGCAGCTTAAGCTGGGGGCCCACGAGCCAGCCCCAGCATTTT CASSLSWGPTSQPQHF
- TRBJ2-7 TRBV29-1 - TGCAGCGTTGTCAGTACCGTCTACGAGCAGTACTTC CSVVSTVYEQYF
- TRBJ1-4 TRBV28 - TGTGCCAGCAGTTTCGCGGATGCAACTAATGAAAAACTGTTTTTT CASSFADATNEKLFF
- TRBJ2-1 TRBV4-1 - TGCGCCAGCAGCCAAGAAAGGGATGAGCAGTTCTTC CASSQERDEQFF
- TRBJ1-2 TRBV28 - TGTGCCAGCCGCCAGCGGACGGACTATGGCTACACCTTC CASRQRTDYGYTF
- TRBJ1-5 TRBV7-8 TRBD1 TGTGCCAGCAGCTCCCCGGACAGGGCCCACCAGCCCCAGCATTTT CASSSPDRAHQPQHF
once TRBJ2-3 TRBV30 TRBD2 TGTGCCTGGAGTTACGGCGGGGGGGCGACAGATACGCAGTATTTT CAWSYGGGATDTQYF
- TRBJ1-6 TRBV19 - TGTGCCAGTAGTATAAGTGGGACGACCTATAATTCACCCCTCCACTTT CASSISGTTYNSPLHF
- TRBJ1-2 TRBV13 - TGTGCCAGCAGCTATGGCTACACCTTC CASSYGYTF
- TRBJ2-7 TRBV6-1 - TGTGCCAGCAGATTGGGCATAAACTCCTACGAGCAGTACTTC CASRLGINSYEQYF
- TRBJ2-1 TRBV7-7 - TGTGCTAGCAGCTTGGCTAGCAGAACCCCCTACAATGAGCAGTTCTTC CASSLASRTPYNEQFF
- TRBJ1-5 TRBV19 - TGTGCCAGTAGTATCGTTCGACAGGATGGCAATCAGCCCCAGCATTTT CASSIVRQDGNQPQHF
- TRBJ2-7 TRBV7-2 TRBD2 TGTGCCAGCAGCCTCCGGACTAGCGGGAGTTCCTCCGAGCAGTACTTC CASSLRTSGSSSEQYF
once TRBJ2-7 TRBV5-1 - TGCGCCAGCAGCTTGGCCTCACGGACCTACGAGCAGTACTTC CASSLASRTYEQYF
few TRBJ2-1 TRBV21-1 - TGTGCCAGCAGCCGACCGACTAGCGGGGTTTACAATGAGCAGTTCTTC CASSRPTSGVYNEQFF
- TRBJ2-2 TRBV7-9 - TGTGCCAGGCAGGGGTCCGGGGAGCTGTTTTTT CARQGSGELFF
few TRBJ1-1 TRBV11-1 - TGTGCCAGCAGCTTAGGCAGGGGTCCCACTGAAGCTTTCTTT CASSLGRGPTEAFF